This passage covers 26 T cell receptor beta chains from one sample sequenced in a study of cytomegalovirus exposure and HLA in healthy donors (dated by TCRdb to about 2017). The library was built by means of the immunoSEQ multiplex PCR assay. For the multiplex PCR, a mixture combining 60 forward primers for TCR Vbeta segments and 13 reverse primers for TCR Jbeta segments was used. TCRdb mirrors the immuneACCESS table, restricted to in-frame sequences. Some clones are absent from its copies; in checked studies, under half trace to an unresolved V gene, and the reason for the others is unknown. The sample contains under 200,000 clones, under 85% of them found a single time. The ten largest clones add up to around 3.1% of the sample. Sequenced: PBMCs. The receptors derive from a female donor in good health and CMV-seronegative.

The chain recombines TRBV9 with TRBJ1-1; D is uncertain. Trimming removed 2 bases at V and 2 bases at J, with 7 bases between. The CDR3 totals 13 residues. Germline loops: CDR1 SGDLS, CDR2 YYNGEE. Here the CDR3 DNA reads TGTGCCAGCAGCGTGGAGTTAAACACTGAAGCTTTCTTT. Amino acid sequence: CASSVELNTEAFF.

This rearrangement joins TRBV6-1 to TRBJ1-1; D gene uncertain. This CDR3 spans 12 amino acids. Germline CDR1 and CDR2: MNHNS and SASEGT. V was cut by 11 bases and J by 4 bases, with 14 bases left in between. CDR3 in amino acids: CASQEGPTEAFF. CDR3 bases: TGTGCCTCCCAGGAGGGTCCCACTGAAGCTTTCTTT.

This clone was seen a few times. The chain recombines TRBV6-8 with TRBJ2-6; no definite D call. The CDR3 runs 14 residues. In germline, CDR1 is MNHGY, CDR2 SAAAGT. The ends were cut back, 5 bases at V and 0 bases at J, with 5 bases in the middle. The CDR3 protein is CASSEISGANVLTF. The CDR3 bases are TGTGCCAGCAGTGAGATCTCTGGGGCCAACGTCCTGACTTTC.

This chain connects TRBV7-9 to TRBJ2-1, with 9 bases lining up with TRBD2. J gave up 1 base and V 5 bases, and 6 bases lay outside the gene matches. The CDR3 sequence is 16 residues long. CDR1 and CDR2 (germline): SEHNR, FQNEAQ (reference sequence). The CDR3 DNA sequence: TGTGCCAGCAGCCCTTTAGCGGGAGAGTCCTACAATGAGCAGTTCTTC. It translates to CASSPLAGESYNEQFF.

This chain links TRBV7-6 with TRBJ1-2; a weak D match, TRBD1 (6 bases). The length of the CDR3 is 17 residues. Trimming removed 3 bases at V and 6 bases at J, with 23 bases between. The germline gives CDR1 SGHVS, CDR2 FNYEAQ. This CDR3 reads CASSLFPAGDILDGYTF. CDR3 bases: TGTGCCAGCAGCTTGTTCCCAGCAGGGGACATCTTGGATGGCTACACCTTC.

As concerns this clone: In the same sample, other DNA sequences code for this CDR3. This CDR3 is CASSSQYGYTF. CDR3 sequence (DNA): TGTGCCAGCAGTTCCCAGTATGGCTACACCTTC. The V call is TRBV28, the J call TRBJ1-2; D gene ambiguous. Trimming left V 4 bases short and J 5 bases short, with 5 bases between. This CDR3 has 11 amino acids. Germline CDR1 reads MDHEN; CDR2 reads SYDVKM.

This chain joins TRBV7-2 and TRBJ1-1, with TRBD1 as a possible D gene (6 bases). Germline V gives CDR1 SGHTA, CDR2 FQGNSA. CDR3 size: 13 residues. V dropped 3 bases and J dropped 7 bases, with 12 bases sitting between them. The CDR3: CASSFSQGNEAFF. For the CDR3, the DNA is TGTGCCAGCAGCTTTAGTCAGGGGAATGAAGCTTTCTTT.

This chain uses TRBV10-2 with TRBJ1-1; the match to TRBD1 covers 8 bases. From germline, CDR1 is WSHSY and CDR2 SAAADI. V was clipped by 11 bases and J by 0 bases; unmatched bases: 5. The CDR3 has 13 amino acids. CDR3 coding DNA: TGCGCCGACGGGACAGGTCTGAACACTGAAGCTTTCTTT. Residues: CADGTGLNTEAFF.

The gene calls are TRBV28 and TRBJ2-5; D is ambiguous. CDR1 and CDR2 from the germline V gene are MDHEN and SYDVKM. The CDR3 is made up of 14 amino acids. V was shortened by 6 bases and J by 2 bases, with 13 bases between the two germline ends. The chain's CDR3 is CASSRRLDQETQYF. In DNA form, the CDR3 reads TGTGCCAGCAGCCGGCGACTGGATCAAGAGACCCAGTACTTC.

V gene TRBV6-4 combines with J gene TRBJ1-1, with 9 bases that match TRBD1. The CDR3 covers 14 residues. Trimming at V came to 6 bases and at J to 1 base, leaving 3 bases not matched to a gene. Per the germline V gene, CDR1 is MRHNA and CDR2 is SNTAGT. CDR3 sequence: CASSVGQGNTEAFF. The CDR3 coding sequence is TGTGCCAGCAGCGTGGGACAGGGGAACACTGAAGCTTTCTTT.

The chain has TRBV5-4 and TRBJ2-1; the D gene is possibly TRBD2 (5 bases). Germline assignment: CDR1 SGHNT and CDR2 YYREEE (reference sequence). The ends were cut back, 6 bases at V and 6 bases at J, with 28 bases in the middle. This CDR3 is 18 amino acids long. CDR3 nucleotide sequence: TGTGCCAGCACCCGGAAGGTTGGTTTGATAGGAGGAGGCAATGAGCAGTTCTTC. Its translation: CASTRKVGLIGGGNEQFF.

The chain links TRBV9 to TRBJ2-7, with 13 bases aligning to TRBD2. The CDR3 covers 15 residues. Germline CDR1 is SGDLS and CDR2 is YYNGEE. V shed 0 bases and J 4 bases; nucleotides not matched to a gene: 1. The CDR3 DNA reads TGTGCCAGCAGCGTAGGACTAGCGGGGGGTTACGAGCAGTACTTC. As protein: CASSVGLAGGYEQYF.

This clone has just a few counts. V and J are TRBV6-4 and TRBJ2-1, with a possible D match to TRBD1 (6 bases). CDR1 is MRHNA and CDR2 is SNTAGT in the germline V gene. Trimming shortened V by 4 bases and J by 0 bases, and 10 bases separated the two germline ends. This CDR3 is built from 15 residues. CDR3 sequence (DNA): TGTGCCAGCAGTGTAGAGGGGGACTCCTACAATGAGCAGTTCTTC. Translating it yields CASSVEGDSYNEQFF.

V usage is TRBV5-5 and J usage is TRBJ2-1; D perhaps matches TRBD2 (5 bases). Germline loops: CDR1 SGHKS, CDR2 YYEKEE (reference sequence). The CDR3 runs to 16 residues. Deletions cut 4 bases from V and 8 bases from J, with 22 bases between. The CDR3 DNA follows: TGTGCCAGCAGCCCTCCCCTAGTCGGACTTATGGATGAGCAGTTCTTC. This codes for CASSPPLVGLMDEQFF.

V is TRBV9 and J is TRBJ2-5, with TRBD1 matching 11 bases. The CDR3 is 15 residues long. V shed 4 bases and J 5 bases; nucleotides not matched to a gene: 7. Germline CDR1 and CDR2: SGDLS and YYNGEE. The DNA for the CDR3 is TGTGCCAGCAGCCCTCGGACAGGGGGCGTTGAGACCCAGTACTTC. Protein product: CASSPRTGGVETQYF.

Concerning this clone: A read error may produce the germline difference seen at one junction end. This same CDR3 is encoded by further DNA sequences in the sample. J is TRBJ1-6 and V is TRBV30; TRBD1 matches at 7 bases. The CDR3 runs to 12 residues. Per germline, CDR1 GTSNPN and CDR2 SVGIG (reference sequence). In DNA form, the CDR3 reads TGTGCCGGGGACAGAGCTAATTCCCCCCTCCACTTT. It yields the protein CAGDRANSPLHF.

V gene TRBV7-2 combines with J gene TRBJ1-2, with TRBD1 matching 8 bases. The CDR3 consists of 16 residues. After removal of 0 bases from V and 2 bases from J, the junction contained 5 bases not matched to a gene. From germline, CDR1 is SGHTA and CDR2 FQGNSA. CDR3 coding DNA: TGTGCCAGCAGCTTAGCGACAGGGGCCCCGAACTATGGCTACACCTTC. Amino acids: CASSLATGAPNYGYTF.

The J gene is TRBJ2-7, the V gene TRBV7-6; 10 nucleotides line up with TRBD2. Trimming cost V 4 bases and J 0 bases; bases outside gene matches: 3. Looked up from germline, CDR1 is SGHVS and CDR2 is FNYEAQ. The CDR3 length is 15 residues. As DNA, the CDR3 is TGTGCCAGCAGCTCTAGCGGGGGCCCCTCCTACGAGCAGTACTTC. It yields the protein CASSSSGGPSYEQYF.

The table lists this clone with a few counts. The chain carries TRBV4-2 and TRBJ2-1; the match to TRBD2 covers 8 bases. J gave up 9 bases and V 0 bases, and 7 bases lay outside the gene matches. Germline values: CDR1 LGHNA, CDR2 YNFKEQ. The CDR3 is made up of 15 amino acids. The CDR3 DNA is TGTGCCAGCAGCCAAGATCGGACTAGCAGGGCTGAGCAGTTCTTC. This gives the protein CASSQDRTSRAEQFF.

This clone was counted a few times. Here the CDR3 DNA reads TGTGCCAGCAGCCTAGGACAGGTTTGTAATTCACCCCTCCACTTT. Its translation is CASSLGQVCNSPLHF. The chain carries TRBV11-3 and TRBJ1-6, with 7 bases that match TRBD1. The ends lost 5 bases at V and 6 bases at J; junction bases unmatched: 7. The CDR3 runs to 15 residues. Germline CDR1 is SGHNT and CDR2 is YENEEA.

This clone was counted between two and nine times. The CDR3 here is CASSQPQGRGAGAHEQYF. The CDR3 bases are TGCGCCAGCAGCCAACCACAGGGGCGCGGAGCGGGAGCCCACGAGCAGTACTTC. V usage is TRBV4-1 and J usage is TRBJ2-7, with a tentative D call TRBD2 (8 bases). Germline loops: CDR1 MGHRA, CDR2 YSYEKL. Trimming removed 2 bases at V and 5 bases at J, with 25 bases between. The CDR3 is made up of 18 amino acids.

The chain couples TRBV9 to TRBJ1-1, with no clear D. With 2 bases removed from V and 0 bases from J, the gap between germline ends came to 8 bases. The germline gives CDR1 SGDLS, CDR2 YYNGEE. This CDR3 spans 14 amino acids. The CDR3: CASSVGLLNTEAFF. In DNA, the CDR3 is TGTGCCAGCAGCGTGGGCTTATTGAACACTGAAGCTTTCTTT.

The rearrangement uses TRBV13 and TRBJ2-1; 9 nucleotides match TRBD2. CDR1 PRHDT and CDR2 FYEKMQ come from the germline V gene (reference sequence). V gave up 7 bases and J gave up 7 bases; unmatched junction bases: 8. The length of the CDR3 is 14 residues. CDR3 sequence (DNA): TGTGCCAGCAACCAGCGGGGGGCCAGTAATGAGCAGTTCTTC. This translates into CASNQRGASNEQFF.

Of note for this clone: This is likely a read error, given that the CDR3 carries no conserved phenylalanine or tryptophan at its end. The chain combines TRBV5-1 with TRBJ1-1; D gene uncertain. The CDR3 has 15 residues. Per germline, CDR1 SGHRS and CDR2 YFSETQ. Trimming cost V 0 bases and J 2 bases, with 11 bases left between them. As DNA, the CDR3 is TGCGCCAGCAGCTTGGAGGTCAGCGTTAACACTGAAGCTTTCCTT. Translating it yields CASSLEVSVNTEAFL.

With respect to this clone: Sequence at one end of the junction differs from germline and may be a read error. The chain couples TRBV9 to TRBJ2-7, with unresolved D. This CDR3 comprises 14 residues. The V gene's germline CDR1 is SGDLS and CDR2 YYNGEE. The CDR3 loop is CASSVGLESFEQYF. The DNA of the CDR3 is TGTGCCAGCAGCGTAGGGCTAGAGTCCTTCGAGCAGTACTTC.

This clone was observed a few times. This rearrangement joins TRBV25-1 to TRBJ1-3, with TRBD1 as a possible D gene (5 bases). The CDR3 has 16 amino acids. The germline V gene encodes CDR1 MGHDK and CDR2 SYGVNS. Trimming cost V 3 bases and J 2 bases, with 14 bases left between them. CDR3 loop: CASSEFFRTTGNTIYF. In nucleotides, the CDR3 is TGTGCCAGCAGTGAGTTCTTTAGGACAACTGGAAACACCATATATTTT.